This entry is about one T cell receptor beta chain. The record originates from a study of OX40 agonist ivuxolimab in advanced cancers. Study-wide context: A partial response was reached by three patients: one with hepatocellular carcinoma and two with cutaneous melanoma.

Per germline, CDR1 SGHVS and CDR2 FQNEAQ. Trimming took 3 bases from V and 2 from J, leaving 14 bases between them. This CDR3 is built from 15 residues. Some clones are missing from TCRdb's copy, which holds only in-frame ones; the method was immunoSEQ multiplex PCR. This table holds nearly 80,000 clones, about 91% found once. This chain uses TRBV7-8 with TRBJ2-7; maybe TRBD1 (6 bases). The sample was CD4+ or CD8+ T cells sorted from blood, taken in a trial of the OX40 agonist ivuxolimab. The sequence was collected from an adult with an advanced solid tumor such as melanoma, head and neck, liver or kidney cancer. The CDR3 nucleotides read TGTGCCAGCAGCTTGGGGATGACAGGCGCCTACGAGCAGTACTTC. Residues: CASSLGMTGAYEQYF.